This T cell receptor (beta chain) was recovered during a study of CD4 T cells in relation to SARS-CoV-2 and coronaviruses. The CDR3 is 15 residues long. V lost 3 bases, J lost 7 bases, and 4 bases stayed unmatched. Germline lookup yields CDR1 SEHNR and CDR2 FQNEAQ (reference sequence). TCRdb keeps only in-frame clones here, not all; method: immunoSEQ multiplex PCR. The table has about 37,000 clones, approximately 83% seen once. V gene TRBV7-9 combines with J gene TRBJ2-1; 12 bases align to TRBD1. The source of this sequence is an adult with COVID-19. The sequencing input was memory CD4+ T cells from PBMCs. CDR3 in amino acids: CASSFGGQGANEQFF. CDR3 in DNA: TGTGCCAGCAGCTTTGGGGGACAGGGGGCGAATGAGCAGTTCTTC.